This is a list of T cell receptor beta chains from one sample in a study of shared clonotypes between healthy human individuals. Sequencing was performed with immunoSEQ multiplex PCR; in TCRdb, only in-frame clones are kept and a portion is missing. The sample includes about 800,000 clones, around 96% of them seen just once. Material: naive CD8+ T cells sorted from blood. Every receptor here comes from a man aged 25-45 years in good health. The CDR3 runs from the conserved cysteine through the conserved F or W.

CDR3aa | v_gene
CASSLRGANTEAFF | TRBV7-6
CASSEGDIRVYSNQPQHF | TRBV2
CASSLGGLQETQYF | TRBV7-9
CASSPISGGYSYEQYF | TRBV9
CASSPVGDDEQYF | TRBV2
CASTDKYQETQYF | TRBV27
CAWSAAYWGEAQSNTGELFF | TRBV30
CASSLSQGVHEQYF | TRBV7-9
CATSRDSTSGMSSYNEQFF | TRBV15
CASSHGTSGSYEQYF | TRBV4-1
CATSSNSGNTIYF | TRBV15
CASSQASARESSYEQYF | TRBV14
CASSLVPGIYEQYF | TRBV11-2
CASVGNLGSGYTF | TRBV6-5
CASSPGLLISYEQYF | TRBV2
CASSKPGRNYNEQFF | TRBV7-9
CASSLPPPKMNTEAFF | TRBV28
CASSVGAGHMTGELFF | TRBV9
CASSYRLAENYNEQFF | TRBV28
CASSRTGTGASGELFF | TRBV14
CASSSAGGADTQYF | TRBV7-3
CASSPYSGTSGYNEQFF | TRBV7-9